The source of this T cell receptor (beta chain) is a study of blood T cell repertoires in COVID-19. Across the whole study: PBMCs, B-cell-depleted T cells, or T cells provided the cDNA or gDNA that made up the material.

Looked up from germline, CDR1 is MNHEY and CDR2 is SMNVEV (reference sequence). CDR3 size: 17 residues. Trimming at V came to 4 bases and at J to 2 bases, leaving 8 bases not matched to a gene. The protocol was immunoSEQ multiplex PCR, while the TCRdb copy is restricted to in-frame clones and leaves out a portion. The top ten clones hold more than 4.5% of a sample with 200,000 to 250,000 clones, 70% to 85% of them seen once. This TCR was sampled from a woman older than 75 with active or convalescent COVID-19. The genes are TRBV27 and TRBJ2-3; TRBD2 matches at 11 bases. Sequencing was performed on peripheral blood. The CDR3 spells CASSSQLAGDLTDTQYF. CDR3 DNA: TGTGCCAGCAGTTCTCAACTAGCGGGGGACCTCACAGATACGCAGTATTTT.